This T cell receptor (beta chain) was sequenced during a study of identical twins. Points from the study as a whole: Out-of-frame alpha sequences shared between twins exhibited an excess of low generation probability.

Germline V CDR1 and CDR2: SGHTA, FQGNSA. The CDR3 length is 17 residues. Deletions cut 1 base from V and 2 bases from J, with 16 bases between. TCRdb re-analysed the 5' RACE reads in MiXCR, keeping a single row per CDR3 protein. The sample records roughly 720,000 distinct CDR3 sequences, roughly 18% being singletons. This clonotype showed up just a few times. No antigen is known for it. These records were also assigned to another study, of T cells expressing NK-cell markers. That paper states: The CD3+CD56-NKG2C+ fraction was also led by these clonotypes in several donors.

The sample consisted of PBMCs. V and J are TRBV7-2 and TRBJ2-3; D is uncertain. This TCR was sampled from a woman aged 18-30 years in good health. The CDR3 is CASSLVSTALSTDTQYF. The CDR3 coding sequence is TGTGCCAGCAGCTTAGTATCCACAGCCCTATCCACAGATACGCAGTATTTT.